This T cell receptor beta chain is drawn from a study of STAT5B mutations in CD4+ large granular lymphocyte leukemia. Study background: Among healthy controls, a particular HLA allele went with more CDR3 'QG' motifs.

Clones were sequenced by immunoSEQ multiplex PCR, and TCRdb holds only the in-frame ones, with some missing. The data hold just over 40,000 clones, with roughly 80% observed a single time. This clone was detected a few times. Its antigen is unidentified. This CDR3 is built from 16 residues. The V end was cut by 0 bases, the J end by 2 bases, with 10 bases between. Germline CDR1 and CDR2: LGHNA and YNFKEQ. Buffy coats from healthy blood donors served as controls. Study-wide results and limits: CD4-sorted patient repertoires seemed more clonal than healthy CD4+ repertoires. 8/27 top patient clones versus 2/35 control clones were TRBV06-family.

This receptor was taken from a human donor in good health. The V and J genes are TRBV4-2 and TRBJ1-4; TRBD1 might be the D (6 bases). Sequencing was done on a sample of CD4+ T cells from blood buffy coats. This CDR3 reads CASSQEAGATNEKLFF. The CDR3, as DNA: TGTGCCAGCAGCCAAGAAGCGGGGGCCACTAATGAAAAACTGTTTTTT.